What follows are 17 T cell receptor beta chains derived from one specimen sequenced in a study of memory CD4+ T cells and cytomegalovirus serostatus. Clones were sequenced by immunoSEQ multiplex PCR, and TCRdb holds only the in-frame ones, with some missing. This sample has 54,000 or so clones, with 80% to 85% found just once. Single viable CD3+CD4+CD8-CD45RO+ cells were sorted as the memory CD4+ T cells. What was sequenced was memory CD4+ T cells from blood. The receptors were sampled from an adult in good health and CMV-seronegative.

This clone has a single count. The chain has TRBV7-2 and TRBJ2-1; TRBD1 is a possible D gene (5 bases). The V end was cut by 0 bases, the J end by 1 base, with 10 bases between. Germline V gene sequence: CDR1 SGHTA, CDR2 FQGNSA. The CDR3 runs 16 residues. The CDR3 region is CASSLAQGGSYNEQFF. The DNA of the CDR3 is TGTGCCAGCAGCTTAGCTCAGGGTGGATCCTACAATGAGCAGTTCTTC.

This clone was seen once. The J gene is TRBJ1-5, the V gene TRBV4-3; unclear D gene. Between the trimmed V and J ends, which lost 2 bases and 1 base, there was a span of 12 bases. Germline V gene sequence: CDR1 LGHNA, CDR2 YSLEER. The CDR3 loop spans 16 amino acids. CDR3 nucleotides: TGCGCCAGCAGCCAATCCCTACAGCGGAGCAATCAGCCCCAGCATTTT. Residues: CASSQSLQRSNQPQHF.

This clone was found once. V and J are TRBV19 and TRBJ2-1; 8 bases line up with TRBD2. Trimming removed 1 base from V and 11 bases from J; junction bases left unmatched: 7. The CDR3 is 14 amino acids. Germline CDR1 is LNHDA and CDR2 is SQIVND (reference sequence). The CDR3 loop is CASSIVSGAIKQFF. In nucleotides, the CDR3 is TGTGCCAGTAGTATAGTTAGCGGGGCAATAAAGCAGTTCTTC.

The genes are TRBV7-2 and TRBJ2-3, with D unresolved. Germline-derived CDR1 and CDR2 are SGHTA and FQGNSA. This CDR3 is 13 amino acids long. V was pared by 3 bases and J by 4 bases, with 8 bases between. The CDR3 loop is CASSFPSADTQYF. The CDR3 DNA is TGTGCCAGCAGCTTCCCCAGTGCAGATACGCAGTATTTT.

The chain combines TRBV4-1 with TRBJ2-1; D call uncertain. Germline assignment: CDR1 MGHRA and CDR2 YSYEKL. This CDR3 has 14 residues. Trimming removed 5 bases from V and 4 bases from J, with 12 bases in between. The DNA of the CDR3 is TGCGCCAGCAGCGGACGGACCACATACAATGAGCAGTTCTTC. This gives the protein CASSGRTTYNEQFF.

The gene calls are TRBV5-1 and TRBJ2-1; either TRBD1 or TRBD2 may fit D (6 bases each). The CDR3 is 14 amino acids. V lost 6 bases, J lost 5 bases, and 15 bases lay in between. Germline loops: CDR1 SGHRS, CDR2 YFSETQ. This chain's CDR3 is CASTEGGHNNEQFF. CDR3 DNA sequence: TGCGCCAGCACCGAAGGGGGGCACAACAATGAGCAGTTCTTC. The full variable domain, in which reference TRBV5-1 and TRBJ2-1 provide the parts outside the CDR3, is KAGVTQTPRYLIKTRGQQVTLSCSPISGHRSVSWYQQTPGQGLQFLFEYFSETQRNKGNFPGRFSGRQFSNSRSEMNVSTLELGDSALYLCASTEGGHNNEQFFGPGTRLTVL.

This chain joins TRBV5-1 and TRBJ2-3; perhaps TRBD2 as D (5 bases). The V gene's germline CDR1 is SGHRS and CDR2 YFSETQ. Trimming shortened V by 0 bases and J by 0 bases, and 5 bases separated the two germline ends. The CDR3 spans 14 residues. CDR3 DNA: TGCGCCAGCAGCTTGGGCGGGAGCACAGATACGCAGTATTTT. As protein: CASSLGGSTDTQYF.

V gene TRBV6-1 combines with J gene TRBJ2-3, with TRBD2 identical over 7 bases. CDR1 is MNHNS, CDR2 SASEGT, per germline. V trimming: 8 bases; J trimming: 1 base; junction bases outside the gene matches: 0. The CDR3 spans 12 residues. The CDR3 nucleotides read TGTGCCAGCGCGGGAGGCACAGATACGCAGTATTTT. The encoded protein is CASAGGTDTQYF.

The chain carries TRBV2 and TRBJ2-3; 11 bases map to TRBD2. V lost 3 bases, J lost 0 bases, and 11 bases stayed unmatched. Per the germline V gene, CDR1 is SNHLY and CDR2 is FYNNEI. This CDR3 spans 19 amino acids. CDR3 DNA: TGTGCCAGCAGTGACTCCGGGACTAGCGGATCATATAGCACAGATACGCAGTATTTT. Protein sequence: CASSDSGTSGSYSTDTQYF. Drawing the rest from reference TRBV2 and TRBJ2-3, the complete variable domain is EPEVTQTPSHQVTQMGQEVILRCVPISNHLYFYWYRQILGQKVEFLVSFYNNEISEKSEIFDDQFSVERPDGSNFTLKIRSTKLEDSAMYFCASSDSGTSGSYSTDTQYFGPGTRLTVL.

The chain recombines TRBV7-9 with TRBJ1-1; 7 nucleotides match TRBD1. With V trimmed by 3 bases and J by 0 bases, 1 base remained unmatched. Germline V gives CDR1 SEHNR, CDR2 FQNEAQ (reference sequence). The CDR3 spans 14 residues. CDR3 sequence: CASSLGQLNTEAFF. CDR3 DNA: TGTGCCAGCAGCTTGGGACAGCTGAACACTGAAGCTTTCTTT.

This clone has a single count. The chain carries TRBV29-1 and TRBJ1-5; possibly TRBD1 for D (6 bases). Germline V gene sequence: CDR1 SQVTM, CDR2 ANQGSEA. This CDR3 comprises 13 residues. Deletions cut 5 bases from V and 1 base from J, with 9 bases between. CDR3 coding DNA: TGCAGCGTTACACAGGGAAGCAATCAGCCCCAGCATTTT. This translates into CSVTQGSNQPQHF. The variable domain in full, completed from reference TRBV29-1 and TRBJ1-5, reads SAVISQKPSRDICQRGTSLTIQCQVDSQVTMMFWYRQQPGQSLTLIATANQGSEATYESGFVIDKFPISRPNLTFSTLTVSNMSPEDSSIYLCSVTQGSNQPQHFGDGTRLSIL.

The V and J genes are TRBV6-1 and TRBJ1-1; no definite D call. Trimming left V 7 bases short and J 5 bases short, with 11 bases between. CDR3 length: 12 residues. Germline loops: CDR1 MNHNS, CDR2 SASEGT. CDR3 in amino acids: CASILGKTEAFF. In DNA, the CDR3 is TGTGCCAGCATCCTCGGGAAGACTGAAGCTTTCTTT.

The chain recombines TRBV2 with TRBJ1-4; 7 bases line up with TRBD1. Germline trimming cut 8 bases from V and 1 base from J; bases unmatched to any gene: 7. The germline V gene has CDR1 SNHLY and CDR2 FYNNEI. This CDR3 is built from 15 residues. The CDR3 loop is CASLPQGVTNEKLFF. CDR3 coding DNA: TGTGCCAGCCTACCCCAGGGGGTAACTAATGAAAAACTGTTTTTT.

The table lists this clone with a few counts. The gene calls are TRBV9 and TRBJ1-5; no clear D. The germline gives CDR1 SGDLS, CDR2 YYNGEE. This CDR3 region has 15 residues. Trimming removed 0 bases at V and 7 bases at J, with 14 bases between. In DNA, the CDR3 is TGTGCCAGCAGCGTAGGTGGCGGGGTGGGACAGCCCCAGCATTTT. The encoded protein is CASSVGGGVGQPQHF. Variable domain in full (rest from reference TRBV9 and TRBJ1-5): DSGVTQTPKHLITATGQRVTLRCSPRSGDLSVYWYQQSLDQGLQFLIQYYNGEERAKGNILERFSAQQFPDLHSELNLSSLELGDSALYFCASSVGGGVGQPQHFGDGTRLSIL.

CDR3 coding DNA: TGTGCCAGCAGTCCGTGGAAGGCTGACTATGGCTACACCTTC. It translates to CASSPWKADYGYTF. V is TRBV27 and J is TRBJ1-2; D gene ambiguous. The CDR3 is 14 residues long. The germline V gene has CDR1 MNHEY and CDR2 SMNVEV (reference sequence). With 5 bases removed from V and 3 bases from J, the gap between germline ends came to 13 bases.

The V call is TRBV10-3, the J call TRBJ1-4, with 11 nucleotides matching TRBD1. Germline-derived CDR1 and CDR2 are ENHRY and SYGVKD. This CDR3 is 15 amino acids long. The V and J ends lost 6 bases and 3 bases, in that order; junction bases with no gene match: 3. CDR3 region: CAISRTGGSNEKLFF. The CDR3 coding sequence is TGTGCCATCAGCCGGACAGGGGGCTCTAATGAAAAACTGTTTTTT.

This clone has a handful of counts. The gene calls are TRBV18 and TRBJ2-1, with 9 bases identical to TRBD1. Germline V gene sequence: CDR1 KGHSH, CDR2 LQKENI. The CDR3 runs to 15 residues. The V segment lost 6 bases and the J segment 8 bases; nucleotides outside the gene matches: 11. The CDR3 reads CASSFTGTGIDEQFF. The CDR3 DNA reads TGTGCCAGCTCTTTTACCGGGACAGGGATTGATGAGCAGTTCTTC. Filled out from reference TRBV18 and TRBJ2-1, the complete variable domain reads NAGVMQNPRHLVRRRGQEARLRCSPMKGHSHVYWYRQLPEEGLKFMVYLQKENIIDESGMPKERFSAEFPKEGPSILRIQQVVRGDSAAYFCASSFTGTGIDEQFFGPGTRLTVL.